This T cell receptor beta chain was identified during a study of T cell changes during pregnancy in multiple sclerosis. Some clones are missing from TCRdb's copy, which holds only in-frame ones; the method was immunoSEQ multiplex PCR. Found here are 65,000 to 95,000 clones, around 93% of them singletons; the top ten hold roughly 2.6%. V was pared by 3 bases and J by 3 bases, with 3 bases of the junction left unmatched. Per the germline V gene, CDR1 is LNHNV and CDR2 is YYDKDF (reference sequence). The length of the CDR3 is 14 residues. The chain is built from TRBV15 and TRBJ1-2; 8 bases map to TRBD1. Sequencing was performed on peripheral blood, taken after pregnancy. This clonotype originated in a female donor in good health, enrolled as a control in a pregnancy study. This CDR3 reads CATSRETGDYGYTF. As DNA, the CDR3 is TGTGCCACCAGCAGGGAGACAGGGGACTATGGCTACACCTTC.